This is a list of T cell receptor beta chains from one sample in a study of cytomegalovirus exposure and HLA in healthy donors. Clones were sequenced by immunoSEQ multiplex PCR, and TCRdb holds only the in-frame ones, with some missing. This repertoire shows 150,000 to 200,000 clones, around nine tenths found once; its top ten account for about 1.5%. The sequenced sample consisted of PBMCs. All receptors derive from a woman aged 25 to 39 in good health and CMV-seronegative. The CDR3 runs from the conserved cysteine through the conserved F or W. Fields, in order: J gene, CDR3 length, V gene, clone size, CDR3 protein. Clone size is not always given. Where it is, it says once, few, many or a class for expanded clones.

J gene: TRBJ1-6; CDR3 length: 15; V gene: TRBV19; clone size: NA; CDR3 protein: CASSMRQGPNSPLHF
J gene: TRBJ1-6; CDR3 length: 18; V gene: TRBV27; clone size: NA; CDR3 protein: CASSNSGQGIKWGSPLHF
J gene: TRBJ2-3; CDR3 length: 17; V gene: TRBV7-8; clone size: NA; CDR3 protein: CASSLATSAFLPDTQYF
J gene: TRBJ1-5; CDR3 length: 15; V gene: TRBV30; clone size: once; CDR3 protein: CAWSEMVKRDQPQHF
J gene: TRBJ2-3; CDR3 length: 15; V gene: TRBV18; clone size: NA; CDR3 protein: CASSPPRRGVDTQYF
J gene: TRBJ1-5; CDR3 length: 18; V gene: TRBV7-9; clone size: NA; CDR3 protein: CASSLARPGTGEGQPQHF
J gene: TRBJ2-7; CDR3 length: 16; V gene: TRBV6-1; clone size: NA; CDR3 protein: CASSAPTGTSGYEQYF
J gene: TRBJ2-7; CDR3 length: 13; V gene: TRBV25-1; clone size: NA; CDR3 protein: CASSGGQGYEQYF
J gene: TRBJ1-2; CDR3 length: 12; V gene: TRBV7-9; clone size: few; CDR3 protein: CASSLGVYGYTF
J gene: TRBJ1-1; CDR3 length: 14; V gene: TRBV27; clone size: NA; CDR3 protein: CASSLMPVNTEAFF
J gene: TRBJ1-1; CDR3 length: 14; V gene: TRBV5-1; clone size: few; CDR3 protein: CASSPRGRDTEAFF
J gene: TRBJ1-2; CDR3 length: 15; V gene: TRBV2; clone size: NA; CDR3 protein: CASSEETFTNYGYTF
J gene: TRBJ2-5; CDR3 length: 15; V gene: TRBV27; clone size: once; CDR3 protein: CASSLGTSVQETQYF
J gene: TRBJ2-7; CDR3 length: 15; V gene: TRBV11-2; clone size: few; CDR3 protein: CASRPTGGRSYEQYF
J gene: TRBJ2-7; CDR3 length: 16; V gene: TRBV18; clone size: NA; CDR3 protein: CASSPFFGQGFTEQYF
J gene: TRBJ2-7; CDR3 length: 14; V gene: TRBV18; clone size: NA; CDR3 protein: CASSPNPGSEEQYF
J gene: TRBJ2-5; CDR3 length: 16; V gene: TRBV7-6; clone size: NA; CDR3 protein: CASSMLGGGRVETQYF
J gene: TRBJ2-5; CDR3 length: 14; V gene: TRBV7-7; clone size: NA; CDR3 protein: CASSPLAIQETQYF
J gene: TRBJ1-4; CDR3 length: 16; V gene: TRBV5-5; clone size: NA; CDR3 protein: CASSRKMTGTNEKLFF
J gene: TRBJ1-5; CDR3 length: 16; V gene: TRBV27; clone size: NA; CDR3 protein: CASSNLTGGSNQPQHF
J gene: TRBJ2-1; CDR3 length: 16; V gene: TRBV2; clone size: NA; CDR3 protein: CASSEEVGLVHNEQFF
J gene: TRBJ2-1; CDR3 length: 13; V gene: TRBV27; clone size: NA; CDR3 protein: CASMRGSYNEQFF
J gene: TRBJ1-5; CDR3 length: 15; V gene: TRBV5-6; clone size: NA; CDR3 protein: CASSLLRQKNQPQHF
J gene: TRBJ2-7; CDR3 length: 13; V gene: TRBV5-4; clone size: NA; CDR3 protein: CASSHKHRDEQYF
J gene: TRBJ1-1; CDR3 length: 13; V gene: TRBV5-6; clone size: NA; CDR3 protein: CASRGQGGAEAFF
J gene: TRBJ2-1; CDR3 length: 13; V gene: TRBV5-1; clone size: NA; CDR3 protein: CASSWTGDNEQFF
J gene: TRBJ2-3; CDR3 length: 16; V gene: TRBV5-1; clone size: NA; CDR3 protein: CASSAWAGVATDTQYF
J gene: TRBJ2-7; CDR3 length: 13; V gene: TRBV30; clone size: NA; CDR3 protein: CAWGPRVDYEQYF
J gene: TRBJ2-7; CDR3 length: 13; V gene: TRBV27; clone size: NA; CDR3 protein: CASSVTGINEQYF
J gene: TRBJ2-3; CDR3 length: 14; V gene: TRBV29-1; clone size: NA; CDR3 protein: CSVEDLGLAGTQYF